This record concerns one T cell receptor (beta chain) sequence. The data were obtained in a study of blood T cell repertoires in COVID-19. Background on the study: The United States, Italy and Spain were the sources of the acute and convalescent COVID-19 samples. PBMCs, B-cell-depleted T cells, or T cells provided the cDNA or gDNA that made up the material.

CDR3 length equals 18 residues. Germline V lookup: CDR1 SGHRS, CDR2 YFSETQ. V lost 4 bases, J lost 3 bases, and 25 bases lay in between. In the authors' methods: Reference gene primers were amplified, and this amplification served to estimate nucleated cell counts. Data came from immunoSEQ multiplex PCR; TCRdb stores just in-frame clones and leaves some out. D and trimming come from the DNA, and the V and J calls and clone size come from that table. The table has about 210,000 clones, 88% seen once; the top ten hold more than 1.5%. The specimen was peripheral blood. This receptor was obtained from a man in his 70s with acute or convalescent COVID-19. This chain uses TRBV5-1 with TRBJ2-5, with TRBD2 as a possible D gene (8 bases). CDR3 sequence reads: CASSAGTSGLRGEETQYF. The CDR3 DNA sequence: TGCGCCAGCAGCGCCGGAACTAGCGGCCTCAGGGGGGAAGAGACCCAGTACTTC.